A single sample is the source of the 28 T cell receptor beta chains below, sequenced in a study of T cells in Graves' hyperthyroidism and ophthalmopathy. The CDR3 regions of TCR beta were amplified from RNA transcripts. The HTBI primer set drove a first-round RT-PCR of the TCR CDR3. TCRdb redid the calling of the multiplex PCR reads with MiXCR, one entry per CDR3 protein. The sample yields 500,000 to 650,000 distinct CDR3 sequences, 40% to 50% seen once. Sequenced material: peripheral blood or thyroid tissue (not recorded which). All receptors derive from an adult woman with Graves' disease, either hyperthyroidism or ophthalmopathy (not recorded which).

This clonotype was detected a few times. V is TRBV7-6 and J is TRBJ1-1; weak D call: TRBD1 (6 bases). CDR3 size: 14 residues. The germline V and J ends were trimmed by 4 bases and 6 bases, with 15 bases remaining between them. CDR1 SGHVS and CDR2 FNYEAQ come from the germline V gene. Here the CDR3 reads CASSSRDMDPEAFF. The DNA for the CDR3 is TGTGCCAGCAGCTCACGGGACATGGATCCTGAAGCTTTCTTT.

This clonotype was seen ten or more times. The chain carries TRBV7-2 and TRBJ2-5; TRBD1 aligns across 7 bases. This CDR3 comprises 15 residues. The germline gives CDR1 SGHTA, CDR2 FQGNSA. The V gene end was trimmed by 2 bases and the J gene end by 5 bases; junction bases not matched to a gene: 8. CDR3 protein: CASSLNTGVRETQYF. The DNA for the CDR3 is TGTGCCAGCAGCTTAAACACAGGGGTCCGCGAGACCCAGTACTTC. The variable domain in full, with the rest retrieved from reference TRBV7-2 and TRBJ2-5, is GAGVSQSPSNKVTEKGKDVELRCDPISGHTALYWYRQSLGQGLEFLIYFQGNSAPDKSGLPSDRFSAERTGGSVSTLTIQRTQQEDSAVYLCASSLNTGVRETQYFGPGTRLLVL.

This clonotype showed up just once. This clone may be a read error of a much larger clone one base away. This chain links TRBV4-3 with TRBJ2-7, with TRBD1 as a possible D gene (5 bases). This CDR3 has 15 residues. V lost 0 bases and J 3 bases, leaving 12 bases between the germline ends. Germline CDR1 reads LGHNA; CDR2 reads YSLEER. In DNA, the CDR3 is TGCGCCAGCAGCCAAGATTGGCAGGGCCGCTACGAGCAGTACTTC. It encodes CASSQDWQGRYEQYF.

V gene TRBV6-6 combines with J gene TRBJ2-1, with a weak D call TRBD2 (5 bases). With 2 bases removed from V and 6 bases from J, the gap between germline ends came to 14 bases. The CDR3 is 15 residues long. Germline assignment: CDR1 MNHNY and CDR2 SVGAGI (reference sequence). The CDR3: CASSYDSEGSNEQFF. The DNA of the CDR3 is TGTGCCAGCAGTTACGACTCCGAGGGCAGCAATGAGCAGTTCTTC.

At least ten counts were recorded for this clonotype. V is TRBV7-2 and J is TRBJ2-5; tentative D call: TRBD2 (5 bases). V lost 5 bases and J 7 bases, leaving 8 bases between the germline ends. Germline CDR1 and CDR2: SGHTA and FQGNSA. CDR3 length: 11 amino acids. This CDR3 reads CASSDYLTQYF. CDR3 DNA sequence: TGTGCCAGCAGCGACTACCTGACCCAGTACTTC.

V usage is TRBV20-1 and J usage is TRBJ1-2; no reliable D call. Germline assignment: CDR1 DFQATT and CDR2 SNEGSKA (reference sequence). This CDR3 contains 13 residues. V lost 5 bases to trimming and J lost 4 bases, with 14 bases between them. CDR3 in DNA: TGCAGTGCTCGACCCCGGACGGGCTATGGCTACACCTTC. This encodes CSARPRTGYGYTF.

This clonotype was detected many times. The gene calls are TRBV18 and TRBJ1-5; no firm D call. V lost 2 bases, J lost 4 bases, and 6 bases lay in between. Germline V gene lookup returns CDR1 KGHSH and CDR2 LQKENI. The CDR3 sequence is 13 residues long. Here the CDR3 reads CASSPDRNQPQHF. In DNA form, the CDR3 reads TGTGCCAGCTCACCAGACCGTAATCAGCCCCAGCATTTT.

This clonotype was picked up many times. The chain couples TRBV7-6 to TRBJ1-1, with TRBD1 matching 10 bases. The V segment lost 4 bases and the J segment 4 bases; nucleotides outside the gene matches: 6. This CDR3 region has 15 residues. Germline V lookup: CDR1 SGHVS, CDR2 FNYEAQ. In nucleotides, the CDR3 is TGTGCCAGCAGCTACGGGACAGGGGAGGGCACTGAAGCTTTCTTT. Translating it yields CASSYGTGEGTEAFF.

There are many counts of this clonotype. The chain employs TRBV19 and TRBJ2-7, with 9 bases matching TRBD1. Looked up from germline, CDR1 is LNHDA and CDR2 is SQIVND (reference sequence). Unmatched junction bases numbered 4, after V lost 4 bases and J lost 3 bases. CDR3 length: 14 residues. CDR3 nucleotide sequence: TGTGCCAGTAGTACCTACAGGGGGCTCTACGAGCAGTACTTC. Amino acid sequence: CASSTYRGLYEQYF.

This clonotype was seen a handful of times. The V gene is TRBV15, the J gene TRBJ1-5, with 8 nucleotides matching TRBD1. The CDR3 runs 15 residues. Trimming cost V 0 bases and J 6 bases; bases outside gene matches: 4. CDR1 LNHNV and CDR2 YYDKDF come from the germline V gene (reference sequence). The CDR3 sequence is CATSRDRRGRQPQHF. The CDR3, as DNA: TGTGCCACCAGCAGAGATCGCAGGGGGCGTCAGCCCCAGCATTTT.

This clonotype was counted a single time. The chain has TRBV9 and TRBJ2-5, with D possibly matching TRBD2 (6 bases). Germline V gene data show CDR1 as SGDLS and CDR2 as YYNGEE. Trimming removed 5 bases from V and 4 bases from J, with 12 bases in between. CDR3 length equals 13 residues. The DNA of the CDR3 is TGTGCCAGCAGTTACAGGAGGGGAGAGACCCAGTACTTC. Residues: CASSYRRGETQYF.

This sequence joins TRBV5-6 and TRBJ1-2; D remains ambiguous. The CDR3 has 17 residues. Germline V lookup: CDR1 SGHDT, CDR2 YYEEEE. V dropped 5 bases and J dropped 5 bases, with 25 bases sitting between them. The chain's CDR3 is CASSLLIGPGWKYGYTF. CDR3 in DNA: TGTGCCAGCAGTCTGTTAATCGGTCCTGGGTGGAAGTATGGCTACACCTTC.

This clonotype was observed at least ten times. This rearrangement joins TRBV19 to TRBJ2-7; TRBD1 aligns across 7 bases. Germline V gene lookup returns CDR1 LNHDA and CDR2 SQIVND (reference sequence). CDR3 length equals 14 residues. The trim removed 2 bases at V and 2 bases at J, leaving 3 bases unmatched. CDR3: CASSIIGGTYEQYF. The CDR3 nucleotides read TGTGCCAGTAGTATAATAGGGGGCACCTACGAGCAGTACTTC.

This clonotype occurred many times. Here the CDR3 reads CATSDPGLANTGELFF. Here the CDR3 DNA reads TGTGCCACCAGTGACCCTGGACTAGCGAACACCGGGGAGCTGTTTTTT. V usage is TRBV24-1 and J usage is TRBJ2-2; 7 positions agree with TRBD2. CDR1 and CDR2 from the germline V gene are KGHDR and SFDVKD. This CDR3 is 16 amino acids long. V lost 4 bases to trimming and J lost 0 bases; unmatched junction nucleotides: 4.

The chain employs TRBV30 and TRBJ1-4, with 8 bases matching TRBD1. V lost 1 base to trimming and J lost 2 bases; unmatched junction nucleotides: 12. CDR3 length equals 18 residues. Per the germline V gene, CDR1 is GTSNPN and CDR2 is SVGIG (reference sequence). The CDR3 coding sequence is TGTGCCTGGAGTGGGGACCACGACAGGGGTAGCACTAATGAAAAACTGTTTTTT. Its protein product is CAWSGDHDRGSTNEKLFF.

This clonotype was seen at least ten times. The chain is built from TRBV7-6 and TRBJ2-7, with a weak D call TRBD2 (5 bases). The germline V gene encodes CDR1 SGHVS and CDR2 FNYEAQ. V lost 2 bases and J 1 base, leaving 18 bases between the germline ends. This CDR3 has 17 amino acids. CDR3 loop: CASSLLDSTESSYEQYF. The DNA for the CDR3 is TGTGCCAGCAGCTTATTGGACTCAACGGAGTCATCCTACGAGCAGTACTTC. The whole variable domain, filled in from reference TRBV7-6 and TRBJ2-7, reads GAGVSQSPRYKVTKRGQDVALRCDPISGHVSLYWYRQALGQGPEFLTYFNYEAQQDKSGLPNDRFSAERPEGSISTLTIQRTEQRDSAMYRCASSLLDSTESSYEQYFGPGTRLTVT.

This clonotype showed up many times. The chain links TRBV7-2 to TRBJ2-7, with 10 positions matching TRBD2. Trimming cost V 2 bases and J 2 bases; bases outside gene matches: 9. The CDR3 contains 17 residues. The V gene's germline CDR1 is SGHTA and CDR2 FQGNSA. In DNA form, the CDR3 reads TGTGCCAGCAGCTTAAGTCTAGCGGGAGTAGTTGCCTACGAGCAGTACTTC. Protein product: CASSLSLAGVVAYEQYF.

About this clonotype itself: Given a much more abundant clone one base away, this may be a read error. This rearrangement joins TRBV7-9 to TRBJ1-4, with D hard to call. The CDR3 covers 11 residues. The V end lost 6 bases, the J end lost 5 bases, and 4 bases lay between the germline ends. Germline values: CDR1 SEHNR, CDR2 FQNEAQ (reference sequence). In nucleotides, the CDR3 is TGTGCCAGCAGGAAGAATGAAAAACTGTTTTTT. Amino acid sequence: CASRKNEKLFF.

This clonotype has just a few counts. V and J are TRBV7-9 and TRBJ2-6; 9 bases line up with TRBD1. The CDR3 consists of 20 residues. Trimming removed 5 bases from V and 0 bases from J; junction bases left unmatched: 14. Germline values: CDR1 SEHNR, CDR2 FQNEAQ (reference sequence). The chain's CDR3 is CASSLDVRTGAFSGANVLTF. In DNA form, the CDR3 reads TGTGCCAGCAGCCTCGACGTTCGGACAGGGGCATTCTCTGGGGCCAACGTCCTGACTTTC.

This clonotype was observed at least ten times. CDR3 sequence (DNA): TGCGCCAGCAGCACCGACCCGATTCAATCTTTACTCACCGGGGAGCTGTTTTTT. Translating it yields CASSTDPIQSLLTGELFF. This chain joins TRBV5-1 and TRBJ2-2; unclear D gene. V was pared by 4 bases and J by 4 bases, with 23 bases between. Per germline, CDR1 SGHRS and CDR2 YFSETQ. CDR3 length: 18 residues.

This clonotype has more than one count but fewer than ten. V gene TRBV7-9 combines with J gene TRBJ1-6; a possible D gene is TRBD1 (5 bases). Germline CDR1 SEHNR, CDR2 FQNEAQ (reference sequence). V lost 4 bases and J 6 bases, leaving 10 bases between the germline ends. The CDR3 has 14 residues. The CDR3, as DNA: TGTGCCAGCAGCTCTGACGGGGGTAATTCACCCCTCCACTTT. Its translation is CASSSDGGNSPLHF.

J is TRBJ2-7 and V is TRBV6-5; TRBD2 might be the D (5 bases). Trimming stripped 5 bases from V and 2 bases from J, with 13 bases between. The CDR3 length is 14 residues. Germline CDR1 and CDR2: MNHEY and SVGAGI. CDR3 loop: CASSESARAYEQYF. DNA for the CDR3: TGTGCCAGCAGTGAATCGGCGAGGGCCTACGAGCAGTACTTC.

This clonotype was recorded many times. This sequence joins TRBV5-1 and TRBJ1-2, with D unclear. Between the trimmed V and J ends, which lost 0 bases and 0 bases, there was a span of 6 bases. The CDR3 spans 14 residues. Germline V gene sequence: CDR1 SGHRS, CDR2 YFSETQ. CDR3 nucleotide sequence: TGCGCCAGCAGCTTGGTAGCCGCTAACTATGGCTACACCTTC. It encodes CASSLVAANYGYTF.

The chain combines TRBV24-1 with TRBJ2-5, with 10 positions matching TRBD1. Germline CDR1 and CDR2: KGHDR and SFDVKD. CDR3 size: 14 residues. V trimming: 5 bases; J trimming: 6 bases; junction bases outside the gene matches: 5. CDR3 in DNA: TGTGCCACCAGTGCCGGGACAGGGGCGAAGACCCAGTACTTC. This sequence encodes CATSAGTGAKTQYF.

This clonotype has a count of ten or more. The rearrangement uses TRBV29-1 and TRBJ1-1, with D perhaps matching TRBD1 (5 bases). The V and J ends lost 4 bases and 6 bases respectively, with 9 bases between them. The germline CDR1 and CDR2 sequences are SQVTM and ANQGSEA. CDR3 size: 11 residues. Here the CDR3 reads CSVVGVAEAFF. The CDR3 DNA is TGCAGCGTTGTGGGGGTCGCTGAAGCTTTCTTT.

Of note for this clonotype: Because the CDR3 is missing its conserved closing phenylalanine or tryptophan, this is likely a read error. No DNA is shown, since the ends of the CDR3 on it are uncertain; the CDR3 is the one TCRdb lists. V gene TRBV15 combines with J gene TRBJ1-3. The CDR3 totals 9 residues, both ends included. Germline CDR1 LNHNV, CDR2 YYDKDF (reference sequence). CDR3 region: CATSRDTNT.

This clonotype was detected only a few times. This chain's CDR3 is CATMSPNTEAFF. The CDR3 bases are TGTGCCACCATGAGCCCGAACACTGAAGCTTTCTTT. The chain carries TRBV24-1 and TRBJ1-1; unclear D gene. The CDR3 runs 12 residues. Germline V gives CDR1 KGHDR, CDR2 SFDVKD. Trimming stripped 8 bases from V and 1 base from J, with 7 bases between.

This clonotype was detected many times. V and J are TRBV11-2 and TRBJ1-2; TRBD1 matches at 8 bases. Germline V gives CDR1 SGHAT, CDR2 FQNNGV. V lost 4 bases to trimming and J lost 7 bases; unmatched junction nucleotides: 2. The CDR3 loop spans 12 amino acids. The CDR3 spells CASSSGGAGYTF. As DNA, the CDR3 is TGTGCCAGCAGCTCAGGGGGCGCTGGCTACACCTTC. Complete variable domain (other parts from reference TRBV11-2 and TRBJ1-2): EAGVAQSPRYKIIEKRQSVAFWCNPISGHATLYWYQQILGQGPKLLIQFQNNGVVDDSQLPKDRFSAERLKGVDSTLKIQPAKLEDSAVYLCASSSGGAGYTFGSGTRLTVV.